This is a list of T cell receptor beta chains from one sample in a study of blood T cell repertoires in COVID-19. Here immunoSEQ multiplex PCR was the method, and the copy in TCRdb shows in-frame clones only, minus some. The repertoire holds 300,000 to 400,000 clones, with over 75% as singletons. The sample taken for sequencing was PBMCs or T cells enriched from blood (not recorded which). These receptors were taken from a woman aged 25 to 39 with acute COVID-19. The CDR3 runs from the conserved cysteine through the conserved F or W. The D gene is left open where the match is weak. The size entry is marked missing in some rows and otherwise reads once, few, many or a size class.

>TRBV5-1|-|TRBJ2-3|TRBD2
TGCGCCAGCAGCTCAAGTTCAGGGAGGGTCACAGATACGCAGTATTTT
CASSSSSGRVTDTQYF
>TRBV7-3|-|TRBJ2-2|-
TGTGCCAGCAGCTTATTATCGGTTCCGGGGGAGCTGTTTTTT
CASSLLSVPGELFF
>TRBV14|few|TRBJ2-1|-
TGTGCCAGCAGCCAAAGTGGGCAGGGAATTCGGAAGTTCTTC
CASSQSGQGIRKFF
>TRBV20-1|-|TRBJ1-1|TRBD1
TGCAGTGCTAGTAACCCCGGGACAGCGAACACTGAAGCTTTCTTT
CSASNPGTANTEAFF
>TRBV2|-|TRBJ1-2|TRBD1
TGTGCCAGCAGTGGGTCAGGGGGCTTAATCTATGGCTACACCTTC
CASSGSGGLIYGYTF
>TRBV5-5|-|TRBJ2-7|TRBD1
TGTGCCAGCCATAGTACCGGGACAGGGAGTTCCTACGAGCAGTACTTC
CASHSTGTGSSYEQYF
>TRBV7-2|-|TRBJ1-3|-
TGTGCCAGCAGCTTCGGACAGTTGGCTGGAAACACCATATATTTT
CASSFGQLAGNTIYF
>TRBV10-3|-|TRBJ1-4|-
TGTGCCATCAGTGACAGGGTAAATGAAAAACTGTTTTTT
CAISDRVNEKLFF
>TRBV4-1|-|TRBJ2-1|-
TGCGCCAGCGCCGGGACTGGGGGGTACAATGAGCAGTTCTTC
CASAGTGGYNEQFF
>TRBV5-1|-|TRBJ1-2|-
TGCGCCAGCAGCTTGGGGGCCCACAGGGATCGTGGCTACACCTTC
CASSLGAHRDRGYTF
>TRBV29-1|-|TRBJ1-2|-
TGCAGCGTTGAAGGACGACTGGACTTCTATGGCTACACCTTC
CSVEGRLDFYGYTF
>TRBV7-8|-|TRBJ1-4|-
TGTGCCAGCAGCTTTCAGGATGAAAAACTGTTTTTT
CASSFQDEKLFF
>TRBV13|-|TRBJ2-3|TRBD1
TGTGCCAGCAGCGGAAGGGACAGGGGGCTTGCAGATACGCAGTATTTT
CASSGRDRGLADTQYF
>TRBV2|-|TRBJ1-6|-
TGTGCCAGCAGTGAATCGGTCTCCTATAATTCACCCCTCCACTTT
CASSESVSYNSPLHF
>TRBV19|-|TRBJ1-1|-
TGTGCCAGTAGTATGGCCCGGAGCAAGATGAACACTGAAGCTTTCTTT
CASSMARSKMNTEAFF
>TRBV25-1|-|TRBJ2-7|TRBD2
TGTGCCACTTCGCGGGGGTCTCCCTACGAGCAGTACTTC
CATSRGSPYEQYF
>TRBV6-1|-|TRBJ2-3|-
TGTGCCAGCAGTGGCACGGGATTTGGGCCTGGGGATACGCAGTATTTT
CASSGTGFGPGDTQYF
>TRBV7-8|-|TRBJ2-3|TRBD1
TGTGCCAGCAGCTTAGGTCACAGGGGGACGCAGTATTTT
CASSLGHRGTQYF
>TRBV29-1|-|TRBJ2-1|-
TGCAGCGTGGAGGGGGCGAGCTCCTACAATGAGCAGTTCTTC
CSVEGASSYNEQFF
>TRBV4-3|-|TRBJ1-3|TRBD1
TGCGCCATCTCCGGGACAGGTAACTCTGGAAACACCATATATTTT
CAISGTGNSGNTIYF
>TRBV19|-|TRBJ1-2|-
TGTGCCAGTAGTATAGATCTCGGGGGTGGCGGTGGCTACACCTTC
CASSIDLGGGGGYTF
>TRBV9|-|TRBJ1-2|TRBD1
TGTGCCAGCAGCCCCCCCGGGACAGGTTCCCTTTCTAACTATGGCTACACCTTC
CASSPPGTGSLSNYGYTF
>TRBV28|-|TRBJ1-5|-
TGTGCCAGCAGTGCCACCGGCGGGTCGAATCAGCCCCAGCATTTT
CASSATGGSNQPQHF
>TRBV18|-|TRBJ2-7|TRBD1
TGTGCCAGCTCATCCACCGGGACAGGGGGTAACGAGCAGTACTTC
CASSSTGTGGNEQYF